The 18 T cell receptor beta chains in this list originate from one sample, sequenced in a study of breast tumors, draining lymph nodes, adjacent tissues (dated by TCRdb to the mid-2010s). Lymph node samples were obtained from the axillary draining lymph nodes of breast cancer patients. Libraries were built with multiplex PCR. Sequencing relied on an Illumina HiSeq 2000. In TCRdb, the public reads were trimmed at Q25 with fastp and aligned with MiXCR, with productive beta chains retained. Rows are unified per CDR3 protein, each entry keeping the most common DNA and genes. The sample records some 97,000 distinct CDR3 sequences, 21% of which are singletons. Approximately 1.3% of the sample is in the top ten clones. The sequencing sample was made of axillary lymph node tissue. Every receptor here comes from a female donor with breast cancer. Some clones in this sample may be carry-over from other donors' samples.

Note on this clonotype: Because the CDR3 is missing its conserved closing phenylalanine or tryptophan, this is likely a read error. The chain employs TRBV30 and TRBJ2-5; a possible D gene is TRBD1 (6 bases). Germline loops: CDR1 GTSNPN, CDR2 SVGIG (reference sequence). The CDR3 runs to 14 residues. The CDR3 sequence is CAWTRWGRGETQYS. CDR3 bases: TGTGCTTGGACCAGATGGGGCAGGGGAGAGACCCAGTACTCC.

This clonotype was counted ten times or more. The junction shows a germline mismatch at one end, possibly a read error. This chain uses TRBV20-1 with TRBJ2-7; TRBD1 matches at 7 bases. The CDR3 has 13 residues. Per germline, CDR1 DFQATT and CDR2 SNEGSKA (reference sequence). The CDR3 bases are TGCAGTGCTAGAGATTTAGGTGAACGATACAGGGGCTTC. Its protein product is CSARDLGERYRGF.

This chain uses TRBV11-2 with TRBJ2-2; possibly TRBD1 for D (6 bases). Trimming left V 4 bases short and J 5 bases short, with 11 bases between. The CDR3 length is 14 residues. CDR1 and CDR2 from the germline V gene are SGHAT and FQNNGV. This CDR3 is CASSSIRGTGELFF. The CDR3 nucleotides read TGTGCCAGCAGCTCAATCAGGGGAACCGGGGAGCTGTTTTTT.

The rearrangement joins TRBV3-1 to TRBJ1-5; a possible D gene is TRBD1 (5 bases). CDR1 and CDR2 (germline): LGHDT, YNNKEL (reference sequence). The CDR3 totals 13 residues. Trimming left V 6 bases short and J 9 bases short, with 15 bases between. CDR3 in amino acids: CASSLGPPWPQHF. CDR3 sequence (DNA): TGTGCCAGCAGTCTGGGACCGCCTTGGCCCCAGCATTTT.

A remark on this clonotype: Being one base from a much bigger clone, this may be a read error. The genes are TRBV20-1 and TRBJ2-3; 10 bases map to TRBD2. CDR1 DFQATT and CDR2 SNEGSKA come from the germline V gene (reference sequence). Trimming cost V 4 bases and J 6 bases; bases outside gene matches: 4. This CDR3 region has 13 residues. CDR3 nucleotide sequence: TGCAGTGCTAAGGCTAGCGGGAGCGATACGCAGTATTTT. This gives the protein CSAKASGSDTQYF.

This clonotype was picked up many times. V gene TRBV12-3 or TRBV12-4 combines with J gene TRBJ1-2, with D maybe TRBD1 (5 bases). Trimming removed 4 bases at V and 8 bases at J, with 8 bases between. The length of the CDR3 is 11 residues. The CDR3 here is CASSSGFGYTF. The CDR3 coding sequence is TGTGCCAGCAGTTCAGGGTTCGGCTACACCTTC.

This clonotype was seen many times. DNA for the CDR3: TGCAGTGCGCCGAGGCCAGGTTCCCTACCTCGGGGGTACGAGCAGTACTTC. Its translation: CSAPRPGSLPRGYEQYF. The chain links TRBV20-1 to TRBJ2-7; TRBD2 is a possible D gene (6 bases). Germline CDR1 and CDR2: DFQATT and SNEGSKA (reference sequence). This CDR3 has 17 amino acids. With 6 bases removed from V and 4 bases from J, the gap between germline ends came to 28 bases.

This clonotype was observed many times. The chain joins TRBV24-1 to TRBJ2-1; 7 nucleotides match TRBD1. Trimming cost V 3 bases and J 6 bases; bases outside gene matches: 7. Germline CDR1 is KGHDR and CDR2 is SFDVKD. This CDR3 comprises 15 residues. The CDR3 bases are TGTGCCACCAGTGATCCGACTCGACAGGGCAATGAGCAGTTCTTC. It codes for CATSDPTRQGNEQFF.

This sequence joins TRBV30 and TRBJ2-1, with 13 bases lining up with TRBD2. The CDR3 totals 15 residues. Germline CDR1 reads GTSNPN; CDR2 reads SVGIG (reference sequence). J lost 8 bases, V lost 2 bases, and 6 bases had no gene match. CDR3 residues: CAWSLPGLAGYEQFF. The CDR3 DNA sequence: TGTGCCTGGAGTCTCCCGGGACTAGCGGGATATGAGCAGTTCTTC.

This clonotype has a handful of counts. The rearrangement uses TRBV6-6 and TRBJ2-4, with TRBD1 matching over 9 bases. The CDR3 is made up of 15 amino acids. After removal of 7 bases from V and 7 bases from J, the junction contained 11 bases not matched to a gene. From germline, CDR1 is MNHNY and CDR2 SVGAGI (reference sequence). The CDR3 spells CASTDRGGRTNIQYF. The CDR3 nucleotides read TGTGCCAGCACCGACAGGGGGGGGCGTACGAACATTCAGTACTTC.

This clonotype has ten or more counts. This chain links TRBV4-1 with TRBJ2-7; no definite D call. Trimming took 2 bases from V and 4 from J, leaving 15 bases between them. Germline CDR1 reads MGHRA; CDR2 reads YSYEKL. The CDR3 is 15 residues long. The CDR3 DNA reads TGCGCCAGCAGCCAACCCAGCACCGCCTCTTACGAGCAGTACTTC. Amino acids: CASSQPSTASYEQYF.

This clonotype was detected ten times or more. CDR3 sequence: CASSQPQGEQYF. The CDR3 DNA is TGTGCCAGCAGCCAACCTCAGGGGGAGCAGTACTTC. The chain couples TRBV3-1 to TRBJ2-7; TRBD1 is a possible D gene (6 bases). The germline CDR1 and CDR2 sequences are LGHDT and YNNKEL (reference sequence). The CDR3 consists of 12 residues. The V gene lost 2 bases and the J gene lost 7 bases, with 9 bases spanning the gap.

Concerning this clonotype: A much bigger clone sits one base away, suggesting this may be a read error. CDR3 bases: TGTGCCAGCAGTTCCACGGAGGGGGCTAGTGGCTACACCTTC. Its translation: CASSSTEGASGYTF. The gene calls are TRBV6-5 and TRBJ1-2; 7 nucleotides align to TRBD1. V lost 4 bases to trimming and J lost 7 bases; unmatched junction nucleotides: 9. CDR3 length: 14 amino acids. CDR1 MNHEY and CDR2 SVGAGI come from the germline V gene.

This clonotype has at least ten counts. The chain has TRBV19 and TRBJ1-4; D is ambiguous. The CDR3 is 13 amino acids. In germline, CDR1 is LNHDA, CDR2 SQIVND (reference sequence). Trimming removed 1 base from V and 5 bases from J, with 5 bases in between. For the CDR3, the DNA is TGTGCCAGTAGTATAGCCGGGAATGAAAAACTGTTTTTT. This codes for CASSIAGNEKLFF. Full variable domain (missing parts from reference TRBV19 and TRBJ1-4): DGGITQSPKYLFRKEGQNVTLSCEQNLNHDAMYWYRQDPGQGLRLIYYSQIVNDFQKGDIAEGYSVSREKKESFPLTVTSAQKNPTAFYLCASSIAGNEKLFFGSGTQLSVL.

Remarks on this clonotype: A read error is possible here, since a much larger clone lies one base away. The chain couples TRBV19 to TRBJ1-3; D is possibly TRBD1 (6 bases). The CDR3 sequence is 15 residues long. Germline CDR1 and CDR2: LNHDA and SQIVND (reference sequence). CDR3 region: CASSDTGSSGDTIYF. The CDR3 coding sequence is TGTGCCAGTAGTGACACAGGGAGCTCTGGAGACACCATATATTTT.

This clonotype was seen at least ten times. The rearrangement links TRBV5-6 to TRBJ2-3, with D perhaps TRBD1 (7 bases). CDR3 length equals 16 residues. Germline lookup yields CDR1 SGHDT and CDR2 YYEEEE. V lost 4 bases and J lost 5, with 20 bases in between. CDR3 in amino acids: CASSPLTGRDLDTQYF. CDR3 sequence (DNA): TGTGCCAGCAGCCCCTTGACAGGGCGGGATTTAGATACGCAGTATTTT.

The table lists this clonotype with a count of one. A read error may produce the germline difference seen at one junction end. V usage is TRBV9 and J usage is TRBJ2-7, with D unresolved. Germline CDR1 and CDR2: SGDLS and YYNGEE. The CDR3 runs to 14 residues. CDR3 amino acids: CAGSVDLGTYEQYF. In DNA, the CDR3 is TGTGCCGGCAGCGTAGATCTTGGGACCTACGAGCAGTACTTC. Looking up the rest from reference TRBV9 and TRBJ2-7 gives the full variable domain: DSGVTQTPKHLITATGQRVTLRCSPRSGDLSVYWYQQSLDQGLQFLIQYYNGEERAKGNILERFSAQQFPDLHSELNLSSLELGDSALYFCAGSVDLGTYEQYFGPGTRLTVT.

This chain connects TRBV29-1 to TRBJ2-2, with D perhaps TRBD1 (6 bases). Germline-derived CDR1 and CDR2 are SQVTM and ANQGSEA. This CDR3 has 14 residues. Trimming stripped 5 bases from V and 7 bases from J, with 17 bases between. CDR3 bases: TGCAGCGTTAGCAGCAGGGGAAAGGTCGGGGAGCTGTTTTTT. This translates into CSVSSRGKVGELFF.